The 23 T cell receptor beta chains given below trace back to one sample, sequenced in a study of somatic mutations in cytotoxic T cells in rheumatoid arthritis. Sequencing used immunoSEQ multiplex PCR; TCRdb keeps in-frame clones, though not all of them. The sample has 15,000 to 20,000 clones, approximately 69% seen once. Sample: CD8+ T cells sorted from blood. The receptors come from a man in his sixties in good health.

The chain couples TRBV4-2 to TRBJ2-7; TRBD2 is a possible D gene (6 bases). The V gene's germline CDR1 is LGHNA and CDR2 YNFKEQ. Trimming cost V 0 bases and J 5 bases, with 17 bases left between them. CDR3 size: 16 residues. The CDR3 bases are TGTGCCAGCAGCCAAGATTTGTTGGGGGGTAGCGACGAGCAGTACTTC. Its protein is CASSQDLLGGSDEQYF.

The table lists this clone with a few counts. The chain recombines TRBV5-5 with TRBJ1-5; the D gene is possibly TRBD1 (6 bases). Germline V gene lookup returns CDR1 SGHKS and CDR2 YYEKEE (reference sequence). V lost 2 bases and J lost 2, with 11 bases in between. The CDR3 is 15 residues long. CDR3 region: CASSLGGFGNQPQHF. The CDR3 DNA reads TGTGCCAGCAGCTTAGGGGGTTTTGGCAATCAGCCCCAGCATTTT. Based on the CDR3 plus reference TRBV5-5 and TRBJ1-5, the full variable domain is DAGVTQSPTHLIKTRGQQVTLRCSPISGHKSVSWYQQVLGQGPQFIFQYYEKEERGRGNFPDRFSARQFPNYSSELNVNALLLGDSALYLCASSLGGFGNQPQHFGDGTRLSIL.

The V gene is TRBV6-1, the J gene TRBJ2-7, with 9 positions matching TRBD1. This CDR3 spans 14 amino acids. V shed 6 bases and J 0 bases; nucleotides not matched to a gene: 3. Germline V gives CDR1 MNHNS, CDR2 SASEGT. The CDR3 region is CASSRQGVSYEQYF. The CDR3 DNA reads as TGTGCCAGCAGCAGACAGGGGGTCTCCTACGAGCAGTACTTC.

This chain connects TRBV19 to TRBJ2-7, with TRBD1 matching over 10 bases. This CDR3 comprises 12 residues. Trimming cost V 11 bases and J 3 bases; bases outside gene matches: 4. Germline CDR1 and CDR2: LNHDA and SQIVND (reference sequence). The CDR3 DNA reads TGTGCCGCGGGGGACAGGGGCTACGAGCAGTACTTC. Translation gives CAAGDRGYEQYF.

V is TRBV6-6 and J is TRBJ1-5; perhaps TRBD1 as D (6 bases). The CDR3 sequence is 13 residues long. Trimming removed 5 bases from V and 6 bases from J, with 11 bases in between. CDR1 is MNHNY and CDR2 is SVGAGI in the germline V gene (reference sequence). The CDR3 bases are TGTGCCAGCAGTCCACAGGGACGTCAGCCCCAGCATTTT. Translating it yields CASSPQGRQPQHF.

The chain joins TRBV4-3 to TRBJ2-2; the match to TRBD2 covers 9 bases. This CDR3 is built from 19 residues. V shed 0 bases and J 4 bases; nucleotides not matched to a gene: 12. Germline loops: CDR1 LGHNA, CDR2 YSLEER. The CDR3 sequence is CASSQDLSWGGRATGELFF. The CDR3 DNA reads TGCGCCAGCAGCCAAGACCTTTCATGGGGCGGGAGGGCCACCGGGGAGCTGTTTTTT.

This clone was recorded only once. This chain links TRBV7-6 with TRBJ1-3, with 10 nucleotides matching TRBD1. This CDR3 is built from 16 residues. CDR1 SGHVS and CDR2 FNYEAQ come from the germline V gene. Unmatched junction bases numbered 11, after V lost 4 bases and J lost 8 bases. The CDR3 DNA is TGTGCCAGCAGCTCCTTTAACCGGGACAGGGGAGACACCATATATTTT. This encodes CASSSFNRDRGDTIYF. Using reference TRBV7-6 and TRBJ1-3 for the parts outside the CDR3, the full variable domain is GAGVSQSPRYKVTKRGQDVALRCDPISGHVSLYWYRQALGQGPEFLTYFNYEAQQDKSGLPNDRFSAERPEGSISTLTIQRTEQRDSAMYRCASSSFNRDRGDTIYFGEGSWLTVV.

By proportion, this clone is medium-sized. The chain has TRBV14 and TRBJ2-5, with 10 bases aligning to TRBD2. The trim removed 0 bases at V and 4 bases at J, leaving 8 bases unmatched. The germline gives CDR1 SGHDN, CDR2 FVKESK. This CDR3 has 17 amino acids. In DNA, the CDR3 is TGTGCCAGCAGCCAAGAGTTAACTAGCGGGGTGGGAGAGACCCAGTACTTC. Amino acids: CASSQELTSGVGETQYF.

This clone was detected only a few times. CDR3: CASSPPRDEQYF. CDR3 DNA: TGTGCCAGCAGTCCCCCCCGGGACGAGCAGTACTTC. This chain joins TRBV7-9 and TRBJ2-7; no firm D call. The germline V gene has CDR1 SEHNR and CDR2 FQNEAQ (reference sequence). The CDR3 consists of 12 residues. Trimming removed 6 bases from V and 5 bases from J, with 11 bases in between.

This clone was counted once. The rearrangement joins TRBV7-2 to TRBJ2-7; 7 bases are a match to TRBD1. The CDR3 contains 16 residues. Germline CDR1 and CDR2: SGHTA and FQGNSA. The V gene end was trimmed by 3 bases and the J gene end by 1 base; junction bases not matched to a gene: 9. CDR3 coding DNA: TGTGCCAGCAGCTTTAGGACAGGCGAAATTTCCTACGAGCAGTACTTC. Its translation is CASSFRTGEISYEQYF.

The rearrangement uses TRBV4-1 and TRBJ1-1; a possible D gene is TRBD1 (5 bases). The length of the CDR3 is 14 residues. Trimming removed 5 bases from V and 3 bases from J, with 13 bases in between. The germline gives CDR1 MGHRA, CDR2 YSYEKL. CDR3 region: CASSFRLGDTEAFF. CDR3 nucleotides: TGCGCCAGCAGCTTCCGGTTAGGGGACACTGAAGCTTTCTTT.

The chain uses TRBV5-4 and TRBJ2-1; the D gene is possibly TRBD1 (5 bases). Germline V gene data show CDR1 as SGHNT and CDR2 as YYREEE (reference sequence). The CDR3 loop spans 13 amino acids. V was pared by 4 bases and J by 7 bases, with 12 bases between. The CDR3 region has the DNA TGTGCCAGCAGCCCCCCAGGGCGGAATGAGCAGTTCTTC. Encoded protein: CASSPPGRNEQFF.

V usage is TRBV7-9 and J usage is TRBJ2-5, with 14 positions matching TRBD2. The germline V gene encodes CDR1 SEHNR and CDR2 FQNEAQ (reference sequence). The trim removed 4 bases at V and 2 bases at J, leaving 3 bases unmatched. This CDR3 is built from 16 residues. This CDR3 is CASSSRTSGGQETQYF. CDR3 in DNA: TGTGCCAGCAGCTCCAGGACTAGCGGGGGGCAAGAGACCCAGTACTTC.

The J gene is TRBJ2-7, the V gene TRBV4-1; 8 bases align to TRBD1. CDR1 MGHRA and CDR2 YSYEKL come from the germline V gene. CDR3 length equals 14 residues. Unmatched junction bases numbered 6, after V lost 2 bases and J lost 6 bases. The CDR3 DNA reads TGCGCCAGCAGCCAACAGACAGGGGTTGGCGAGCAGTACTTC. Amino acid sequence: CASSQQTGVGEQYF.

The chain links TRBV18 to TRBJ2-5; 7 bases align to TRBD2. The length of the CDR3 is 14 residues. Germline CDR1 KGHSH, CDR2 LQKENI. Unmatched junction bases numbered 4, after V lost 3 bases and J lost 3 bases. CDR3 sequence (DNA): TGTGCCAGCTCACCTGGACTAGTCGAAGAGACCCAGTACTTC. This translates into CASSPGLVEETQYF.

The chain links TRBV7-7 to TRBJ2-3, with D hard to call. CDR3 length equals 14 residues. V was trimmed by 5 bases and J by 4 bases, leaving 13 bases between them. Germline CDR1 and CDR2: SSHAT and FNYEAQ (reference sequence). The CDR3 region has the DNA TGTGCCAGCAGCCCGCGGTCGAATCCAGATACGCAGTATTTT. Translated: CASSPRSNPDTQYF.

This sequence joins TRBV4-3 and TRBJ1-2; D perhaps matches TRBD1 (5 bases). This CDR3 comprises 19 residues. Germline V gene sequence: CDR1 LGHNA, CDR2 YSLEER. V was clipped by 0 bases and J by 7 bases, with 27 bases between them. The CDR3 sequence is CASSQDPRALHLRYSGYTF. CDR3 DNA: TGCGCCAGCAGCCAAGACCCCAGGGCCCTTCATCTCCGTTATAGTGGCTACACCTTC.

The chain joins TRBV29-1 to TRBJ2-1; a possible D gene is TRBD2 (5 bases). The V end lost 3 bases, the J end lost 0 bases, and 9 bases lay between the germline ends. The germline CDR1 and CDR2 sequences are SQVTM and ANQGSEA. This CDR3 spans 14 amino acids. CDR3 nucleotide sequence: TGCAGCGTTGACGGCCTAGCCTCCTACAATGAGCAGTTCTTC. Translating gives CSVDGLASYNEQFF.

The DNA for the CDR3 is TGTGCCAGCAGTCACGACTGGACTTACAATGAGCAGTTCTTC. This translates into CASSHDWTYNEQFF. The chain joins TRBV11-3 to TRBJ2-1, with a tentative D call TRBD2 (5 bases). There are 14 residues in the CDR3. The germline V gene has CDR1 SGHNT and CDR2 YENEEA. V lost 6 bases, J lost 4 bases, and 13 bases lay in between. The variable domain in full, with the rest retrieved from reference TRBV11-3 and TRBJ2-1, is EAGVVQSPRYKIIEKKQPVAFWCNPISGHNTLYWYLQNLGQGPELLIRYENEEAVDDSQLPKDRFSAERLKGVDSTLKIQPAELGDSAVYLCASSHDWTYNEQFFGPGTRLTVL.

CDR3 bases: TGTGCCAGCAGCGTAGAGTGGACCCAGGGGCAGTACTTC. Amino acids: CASSVEWTQGQYF. The chain recombines TRBV9 with TRBJ2-7, with D maybe TRBD1 (5 bases). V gave up 0 bases and J gave up 9 bases, with 13 bases separating them. Germline CDR1 reads SGDLS; CDR2 reads YYNGEE. This CDR3 comprises 13 residues.

CDR3 residues: CASSLIGGTGGTQYF. In nucleotides, the CDR3 is TGTGCCAGCAGCCTGATCGGGGGCACGGGAGGGACCCAGTACTTC. The chain joins TRBV5-5 to TRBJ2-5; weak D call: TRBD2 (7 bases). Germline CDR1 is SGHKS and CDR2 is YYEKEE (reference sequence). V was trimmed by 4 bases and J by 7 bases, leaving 20 bases between them. CDR3 size: 15 residues.

The CDR3 protein is CASSQGLEKYEQYF. CDR3 DNA: TGCGCCAGCAGCCAGGGACTAGAGAAATACGAGCAGTACTTC. The genes are TRBV4-1 and TRBJ2-5, with 8 bases that match TRBD2. The end of the DNA fits TRBJ2-7 better, so the J call may be wrong. Per the germline V gene, CDR1 is MGHRA and CDR2 is YSYEKL. CDR3 length: 14 amino acids.

J is TRBJ1-1 and V is TRBV19; D not resolved. Trimming removed 8 bases at V and 3 bases at J, with 16 bases between. This CDR3 region has 14 residues. Germline V gene lookup returns CDR1 LNHDA and CDR2 SQIVND (reference sequence). DNA for the CDR3: TGTGCCAGTGCCTACGGAATGGAGGACACTGAAGCTTTCTTT. Translated: CASAYGMEDTEAFF.